This T cell receptor beta chain was found in a study of cytomegalovirus exposure and HLA in healthy donors. Trimming took 6 bases from V and 6 from J; bases not matched to a gene: 7. This CDR3 is built from 12 residues. Germline CDR1 is SQVTM and CDR2 is ANQGSEA. Amplification used 60 Vbeta primers and 13 Jbeta primers. Generated by immunoSEQ multiplex PCR, the TCRdb table keeps only in-frame clones and is missing some. The table has roughly 78,000 clones, about 66% seen once; the top ten hold about a fifth. This clonotype originated in a man aged 35 to 55 in good health and CMV-seropositive. This chain joins TRBV29-1 and TRBJ2-7; 8 bases line up with TRBD2. Sequencing was performed on PBMCs. The CDR3 sequence is CSVTAGAGEQYF. The CDR3, as DNA: TGCAGCGTGACAGCGGGGGCTGGCGAGCAGTACTTC.